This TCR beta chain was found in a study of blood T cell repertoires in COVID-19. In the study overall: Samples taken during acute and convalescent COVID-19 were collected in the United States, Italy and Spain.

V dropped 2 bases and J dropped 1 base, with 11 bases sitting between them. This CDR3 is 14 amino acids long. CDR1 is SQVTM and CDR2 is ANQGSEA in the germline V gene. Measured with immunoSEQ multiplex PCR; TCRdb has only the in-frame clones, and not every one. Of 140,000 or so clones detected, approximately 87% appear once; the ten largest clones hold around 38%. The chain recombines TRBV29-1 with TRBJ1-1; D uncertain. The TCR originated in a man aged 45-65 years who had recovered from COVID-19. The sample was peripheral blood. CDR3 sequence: CSVETRVKNTEAFF. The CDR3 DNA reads TGCAGCGTTGAAACGCGCGTCAAGAACACTGAAGCTTTCTTT. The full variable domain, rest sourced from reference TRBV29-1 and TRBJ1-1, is SAVISQKPSRDICQRGTSLTIQCQVDSQVTMMFWYRQQPGQSLTLIATANQGSEATYESGFVIDKFPISRPNLTFSTLTVSNMSPEDSSIYLCSVETRVKNTEAFFGQGTRLTVV.